This TCR beta chain derives from a study of T cell responses to AZD1222 COVID-19 vaccine listed by TCRdb under 2021. About the investigation overall: Because spike-specific TCR depth and breadth did not differ between the two schedules, AZD1222 recipients who got a second dose at roughly 4 weeks were pooled with those who got a second dose at roughly 12 weeks. A total of around 240 trial participants underwent TCR sequencing, of whom 207 received two doses of AZD1222 and roughly 25 received two doses of the MenACWY control vaccine. Trial participants were enrolled into age subgroups of 18-55, 56-69 and 70-plus years, which contained roughly 150, 30 and 60 TCR-sequenced participants, respectively. General conclusions and limits of the study: Epitopes outside the regions mutated in the B.1.351 and B.1.1.7 variants were reportedly recognized by nearly half of the unique spike-specific TCRs. Participants were mostly white British, with more females than males. The authors suggested clonal diversity may have been underestimated. CD4 TCRs associated with the vaccine covered the entire spike protein, and the dominant responses were in regions 160-218 and 743-854. After two AZD1222 doses, spike-specific TCR breadth and depth were significantly higher than at day 0 and than in MenACWY recipients. Only five or six AZD1222 recipients were SARS-CoV-2 seropositive at baseline, limiting conclusions about previously exposed vaccinees. Because no day 14 peak-response samples were available, the repertoires could be characterized only after the peak T cell response. In the small 56-69-year group, the increase in depth fell short of significance, most likely because of low power.

Interpreted using the paper, the time point label stands for: baseline before first vaccination. The vaccinee samples were drawn from two UK trials, COV001 and COV002, one of which was a single-blind randomized controlled phase 2/3 trial testing AZD1222 (ChAdOx1 nCoV-19) in healthy adults. Trial participant PBMC samples were collected at day 0 and day 28 after the second dose for TCRbeta chain sequencing. The CDR3 regions of human TCRbeta chains were analyzed by immunosequencing. The authors' analysis ran thus. Repertoire TCRs were checked for matches against a reference library of SARS-CoV-2-specific TCRs that had been generated using the MIRA antigen-specificity platform. Breadth meant the fraction of unique TCRs that were SARS-CoV-2-associated, whereas depth meant the fraction of total T cells that were SARS-CoV-2-associated. Each spike-specific TCR was assigned to its reactive spike region and to a CD4 or CD8 class using the MIRA data. Log10-transformed breadth and depth values were compared by one-way ANOVA with Sidak's multiple comparisons tests. TCRdb took over this immuneACCESS table, retaining in-frame rearrangements with V and J assigned. Such tables are incomplete; in checked studies, under half of the missing clones stem from an unresolved V gene, and the remainder is unexplained. V and J calls and clone size are copied from that table; D and trimming were computed from the DNA. This sample has approximately 110,000 clones in its table, and around 87% of those were observed once. About 2.5% of the sample lies in the top ten.

Relative to germline, V is 5 bases shorter and J is 2 bases shorter, with 7 bases between their ends. From the cysteine up to the phenylalanine, the CDR3 has a length of 12 residues. The entry retains the CDR3 DNA only, 36 bases that are in frame from base 1. Points on this clone: Its antigen is currently not known. The input lacks base qualities; no much larger clone sits a single base away.

Here the sequenced sample was peripheral blood, taken on day 0 of AZD1222 vaccination. The rearrangement joined TRBV12-3 or TRBV12-4 to TRBJ2-7; the D region is possibly TRBD1 or TRBD2, each matching across 5 bases. This TCR came from an adult in good health. The CDR3 protein sequence reads: CASSTGPYEQYF. The sequenced DNA is TGTGCCAGCAGTACGGGACCCTACGAGCAGTACTTC.